The source of this T cell receptor beta chain is a study of blood T cell repertoires in COVID-19. Study-level information: T cells, B-cell-depleted T cells, or PBMCs supplied cDNA or gDNA.

The CDR3 spans 14 residues. The ends lost 3 bases at V and 4 bases at J; junction bases unmatched: 2. Looked up from germline, CDR1 is MDHEN and CDR2 is SYDVKM. Sequencing was performed with immunoSEQ multiplex PCR; in TCRdb, only in-frame clones are kept and a portion is missing. The sample lists 130,000 or so clones, around nine tenths occurring once. Sequencing input: peripheral blood. This sequence originates from a man between 70 and 80 years old with active COVID-19. The chain employs TRBV28 and TRBJ2-2; 7 positions match TRBD2. CDR3 nucleotide sequence: TGTGCCAGCAGTTTTGGCGGGGGCACCGGGGAGCTGTTTTTT. Protein sequence: CASSFGGGTGELFF.